A selection of T cell receptor beta chains follows, all from one sample in a study of OX40 agonist ivuxolimab in advanced cancers. Repertoires were generated with immunoSEQ multiplex PCR, while TCRdb's copy carries only in-frame clones and drops some. The sample gives 55,000 to 70,000 clones, about 83% of which show up once; around 5% is in the top ten. The input for sequencing was CD4+ or CD8+ T cells sorted from blood, taken in a trial of the OX40 agonist ivuxolimab. The receptors originated from an adult with an advanced solid tumor such as melanoma, head and neck, liver or kidney cancer. Both conserved end residues are part of each CDR3. A D gene is named only where the DNA matches it firmly. Clone size is stated in some rows and not others, as once, few, many or a class when expanded.

CASSVRAGPNYGYTF	TGTGCCAGCAGTGTGAGGGCGGGACCAAACTATGGCTACACCTTC	NA	TRBV6-1	TRBJ1-2	NA	15
CASSMGDTQYF	TGTGCCAGTAGTATGGGAGATACGCAGTATTTT	NA	TRBV19	TRBJ2-3	NA	11
CASRATGSTRGYTF	TGTGCCAGCAGGGCGACAGGGAGTACTCGCGGCTACACCTTC	TRBD1	TRBV6-1	TRBJ1-2	NA	14
CASSPLPSTDTQYF	TGTGCCAGCAGCCCTCTCCCCTCCACAGATACGCAGTATTTT	NA	TRBV9	TRBJ2-3	NA	14
CASSIGRLNTEAFF	TGTGCCAGTAGTATAGGCAGGCTGAACACTGAAGCTTTCTTT	NA	TRBV19	TRBJ1-1	NA	14
CASSVGTDEQYF	TGTGCCAGCAGCGTCGGGACAGACGAGCAGTACTTC	TRBD1	TRBV11-2	TRBJ2-7	NA	12
CASSPQGPQETQYF	TGTGCCAGTAGTCCCCAGGGGCCCCAAGAGACCCAGTACTTC	NA	TRBV19	TRBJ2-5	NA	14
CASSLGRGSGANTEAFF	TGTGCCAGCAGCTTAGGCAGGGGAAGTGGGGCGAACACTGAAGCTTTCTTT	NA	TRBV11-2	TRBJ1-1	NA	17
CASSQSPRTGYRGYTF	TGTGCCAGCAGCCAGAGTCCCCGGACAGGGTATCGGGGCTACACCTTC	TRBD1	TRBV7-9	TRBJ1-2	NA	16
CASSGVVAGGPANEQFF	TGTGCCAGCAGTGGGGTAGTAGCGGGAGGGCCCGCCAATGAGCAGTTCTTC	TRBD2	TRBV6-1	TRBJ2-1	NA	17
CASSRTSGSEQFF	TGTGCCAGCAGTCGGACTAGCGGATCTGAGCAGTTCTTC	TRBD2	TRBV27	TRBJ2-1	NA	13
CASSLVGTGGGEQYF	TGTGCCAGCAGCTTAGTCGGGACAGGGGGCGGCGAGCAGTACTTC	TRBD1	TRBV11-2	TRBJ2-7	NA	15
CASSPSSNTGELFF	TGTGCCAGCTCACCTTCCTCAAACACCGGGGAGCTGTTTTTT	NA	TRBV18	TRBJ2-2	NA	14
CATGTSLGHNEQFF	TGTGCCACTGGGACTAGTTTGGGGCACAATGAGCAGTTCTTC	TRBD2	TRBV10-3	TRBJ2-1	NA	14
CASSFSPSTDTQYF	TGTGCCAGCAGCTTTAGCCCCAGCACAGATACGCAGTATTTT	NA	TRBV13	TRBJ2-3	NA	14
CASSPGTSGGSYNEQFF	TGTGCCAGCAGCCCAGGGACTAGCGGGGGTTCCTACAATGAGCAGTTCTTC	TRBD2	TRBV7-3	TRBJ2-1	once	17
CASRPGQVGRGGTQYF	TGTGCCAGCAGGCCGGGACAGGTCGGCCGGGGTGGGACCCAGTACTTC	TRBD1	TRBV28	TRBJ2-5	NA	16
CASSVGPVQETQYF	TGTGCCAGTAGTGTAGGGCCGGTCCAAGAGACCCAGTACTTC	NA	TRBV19	TRBJ2-5	NA	14
CAWSGERGTEAFF	TGTGCCTGGAGTGGGGAGCGTGGGACTGAAGCTTTCTTT	NA	TRBV30	TRBJ1-1	NA	13
CASSLEETQYF	TGCGCCAGCAGCCTGGAAGAGACCCAGTACTTC	NA	TRBV5-1	TRBJ2-5	NA	11
CASSRRGGMNTGELFF	TGTGCCAGCAGTCGGAGGGGCGGAATGAACACCGGGGAGCTGTTTTTT	NA	TRBV27	TRBJ2-2	NA	16
CASNRGDRVSQPQHF	TGTGCCAGCAATAGAGGGGACAGGGTGAGTCAGCCCCAGCATTTT	TRBD1	TRBV28	TRBJ1-5	few	15
CASRRLAGSTDTQYF	TGTGCCAGCAGAAGACTAGCGGGAAGCACAGATACGCAGTATTTT	TRBD2	TRBV27	TRBJ2-3	NA	15
CASSTPGQGAAEQFF	TGTGCCAGCAGTACCCCGGGACAGGGGGCGGCTGAGCAGTTCTTC	TRBD1	TRBV28	TRBJ2-1	NA	15
CASSLRDSGELFF	TGTGCCAGCAGCTTAAGGGACTCAGGGGAGCTGTTTTTT	NA	TRBV7-6	TRBJ2-2	once	13
CASSLDTRARGEKLFF	TGTGCCAGCAGCTTAGATACTAGGGCCAGGGGTGAAAAACTGTTTTTT	NA	TRBV11-2	TRBJ1-4	NA	16
CAWRGQGGQETQYF	TGTGCCTGGAGGGGACAGGGGGGACAAGAGACCCAGTACTTC	TRBD1	TRBV30	TRBJ2-5	NA	14
CASSLGREDNEQYF	TGTGCCAGCAGTTTAGGCAGGGAGGACAACGAGCAGTACTTC	NA	TRBV28	TRBJ2-7	NA	14
CASSLGGTGVFGYGYTF	TGTGCCAGCAGCCTCGGGGGGACAGGGGTTTTCGGGTATGGCTACACCTTC	TRBD1	TRBV7-2	TRBJ1-2	NA	17
CASSPSGTGYEQYF	TGTGCCAGCAGCCCTTCCGGGACAGGGTACGAGCAGTACTTC	TRBD1	TRBV11-2	TRBJ2-7	NA	14
CASQGQNNSPLHF	TGTGCCAGCCAGGGACAAAATAATTCACCCCTCCACTTT	NA	TRBV18	TRBJ1-6	NA	13
CASSLGPRAEAFF	TGTGCCAGCAGCTTAGGGCCCAGGGCTGAAGCTTTCTTT	NA	TRBV7-2	TRBJ1-1	NA	13
CAWRGGGQKTQYF	TGTGCCTGGAGGGGGGGCGGCCAAAAGACCCAGTACTTC	NA	TRBV30	TRBJ2-5	NA	13
CASSLREAEETQYF	TGTGCCAGCAGCCTCAGGGAGGCCGAAGAGACCCAGTACTTC	NA	TRBV7-8	TRBJ2-5	NA	14
CASSPQFGDTQYF	TGTGCCAGCAGTCCCCAATTTGGAGATACGCAGTATTTT	NA	TRBV28	TRBJ2-3	NA	13
CASSPPGRGPGEAFF	TGTGCCAGCTCACCACCAGGTCGGGGGCCGGGTGAAGCTTTCTTT	NA	TRBV18	TRBJ1-1	once	15
CASSDGQGAGEKLFF	TGTGCCAGCAGTGATGGACAGGGGGCGGGTGAAAAACTGTTTTTT	TRBD1	TRBV2	TRBJ1-4	NA	15